Below, 12 T cell receptor beta chains from the same sample are listed, as sequenced in a study of cytomegalovirus exposure and HLA in healthy donors. Vbeta (60) and Jbeta (13) primers were used in the PCR. Some clones are missing from TCRdb's copy, which holds only in-frame ones; the method was immunoSEQ multiplex PCR. The profile covers roughly 110,000 clones, with under 80% appearing a single time and 6.1% taken by the ten largest. The sequenced sample was PBMCs. Receptors originate from a woman in her 50s in good health and CMV-seropositive.

V usage is TRBV18 and J usage is TRBJ1-3, with unresolved D. Looked up from germline, CDR1 is KGHSH and CDR2 is LQKENI. The CDR3 is made up of 15 amino acids. V was shortened by 1 base and J by 0 bases, with 7 bases between the two germline ends. The DNA of the CDR3 is TGTGCCAGCTCACCACAACAAATCTCTGGAAACACCATATATTTT. This sequence encodes CASSPQQISGNTIYF.

The chain is built from TRBV27 and TRBJ2-1; 16 bases are shared with TRBD2. In germline, CDR1 is MNHEY, CDR2 SMNVEV (reference sequence). Germline trimming cut 11 bases from V and 0 bases from J; bases unmatched to any gene: 7. CDR3 length: 17 amino acids. This CDR3 reads CAAGTSGGAGSYNEQFF. Here the CDR3 DNA reads TGTGCCGCCGGGACTAGCGGGGGGGCCGGCTCCTACAATGAGCAGTTCTTC.

This clone was picked up a small number of times. Here the CDR3 reads CASSLVVRGPTGELFF. CDR3 DNA sequence: TGCGCCAGCAGCTTGGTTGTGCGGGGGCCCACCGGGGAGCTGTTTTTT. V gene TRBV5-1 combines with J gene TRBJ2-2; D perhaps matches TRBD2 (7 bases). Per the germline V gene, CDR1 is SGHRS and CDR2 is YFSETQ. V lost 0 bases and J lost 4, with 13 bases in between. The CDR3 length is 16 residues.

The CDR3 spells CATNGGGAADTQYF. CDR3 coding DNA: TGTGCCACAAACGGCGGGGGGGCCGCAGATACGCAGTATTTT. This sequence joins TRBV19 and TRBJ2-3; 9 positions match TRBD2. The germline gives CDR1 LNHDA, CDR2 SQIVND (reference sequence). This CDR3 region has 14 residues. The V segment lost 10 bases and the J segment 4 bases; nucleotides outside the gene matches: 9. The full variable domain, with the rest looked up from reference TRBV19 and TRBJ2-3, is DGGITQSPKYLFRKEGQNVTLSCEQNLNHDAMYWYRQDPGQGLRLIYYSQIVNDFQKGDIAEGYSVSREKKESFPLTVTSAQKNPTAFYLCATNGGGAADTQYFGPGTRLTVL.

This clone was detected a few times. This sequence joins TRBV5-8 and TRBJ1-1, with D possibly matching TRBD1 (5 bases). Looked up from germline, CDR1 is SGHTS and CDR2 is YDEGEE. This CDR3 contains 14 residues. V dropped 0 bases and J dropped 1 base, with 7 bases sitting between them. The CDR3 sequence: CASSLGQRNTEAFF. The DNA for the CDR3 is TGTGCCAGCAGCTTGGGACAGCGGAACACTGAAGCTTTCTTT. Combining the CDR3 with reference TRBV5-8 and TRBJ1-1 gives the whole variable domain EAGVTQSPTHLIKTRGQQATLRCSPISGHTSVYWYQQALGLGLQFLLWYDEGEERNRGNFPPRFSGRQFPNYSSELNVNALELEDSALYLCASSLGQRNTEAFFGQGTRLTVV.

The rearrangement uses TRBV29-1 and TRBJ2-3, with D possibly being TRBD2 (5 bases). CDR1 and CDR2 (germline): SQVTM, ANQGSEA. Trimming left V 4 bases short and J 6 bases short, with 17 bases between. The CDR3 covers 14 residues. DNA for the CDR3: TGCAGCGTTGGCATTCTGAGGGTGGGTGATACGCAGTATTTT. Protein product: CSVGILRVGDTQYF.

The J gene is TRBJ2-7, the V gene TRBV11-2; possibly TRBD2 for D (6 bases). CDR1 SGHAT and CDR2 FQNNGV come from the germline V gene. V gave up 0 bases and J gave up 0 bases, with 21 bases separating them. The CDR3 is made up of 19 amino acids. CDR3 sequence reads: CASSLDTRLASGSSYEQYF. The CDR3 DNA reads TGTGCCAGCAGCTTAGATACGCGGCTAGCGTCCGGGTCCTCCTACGAGCAGTACTTC.

This sequence joins TRBV27 and TRBJ2-7; a possible D gene is TRBD2 (6 bases). V was clipped by 7 bases and J by 7 bases, with 20 bases between them. This CDR3 has 14 amino acids. Germline lookup yields CDR1 MNHEY and CDR2 SMNVEV (reference sequence). CDR3 in DNA: TGTGCCAGCACAAGACTAGACCTTCTTGGGGAGCAGTACTTC. Translated, it gives CASTRLDLLGEQYF.

The CDR3 DNA reads as TGTGCCAGCAGTTTAATGGGACAGGGTGTTTATGGCTACACCTTC. The encoded protein is CASSLMGQGVYGYTF. The chain combines TRBV27 with TRBJ1-2, with 9 bases identical to TRBD1. The V and J ends lost 2 bases and 5 bases, in that order; junction bases with no gene match: 6. The CDR3 consists of 15 residues. The germline CDR1 and CDR2 sequences are MNHEY and SMNVEV (reference sequence).

The chain combines TRBV9 with TRBJ1-4, with 12 bases matching TRBD1. This CDR3 region has 17 residues. CDR1 SGDLS and CDR2 YYNGEE come from the germline V gene. The V gene end was trimmed by 7 bases and the J gene end by 8 bases; junction bases not matched to a gene: 15. CDR3 nucleotides: TGTGCCAGCTCTGTGGGGACAGGGGGCGATGGTAGGGAAAAACTGTTTTTT. Residues: CASSVGTGGDGREKLFF.

The chain recombines TRBV4-2 with TRBJ2-3; 7 bases fit TRBD2. With 4 bases clipped from V and 6 bases from J, the junction kept 7 bases outside the gene matches. The germline gives CDR1 LGHNA, CDR2 YNFKEQ. CDR3 length: 14 residues. CDR3 region: CASSPWGGRDTQYF. The CDR3 DNA reads TGTGCCAGCAGCCCCTGGGGAGGGCGGGATACGCAGTATTTT.

This clone was seen a handful of times. This chain uses TRBV19 with TRBJ1-2, with TRBD1 as a possible D gene (6 bases). The V gene lost 5 bases and the J gene lost 4 bases, with 17 bases spanning the gap. Germline V gives CDR1 LNHDA, CDR2 SQIVND (reference sequence). CDR3 size: 15 residues. The CDR3 coding sequence is TGTGCCAGTAGTGGCGAGGGGGACCTTGTCTATGGCTACACCTTC. As protein: CASSGEGDLVYGYTF.